What follows are 21 T cell receptor beta chains derived from one specimen sequenced in a study of shared clonotypes between healthy human individuals. TCRdb keeps only in-frame clones here, not all; method: immunoSEQ multiplex PCR. In the table there are fewer than 2.5 million clones, approximately 93% of which are singletons. The sample consisted of naive CD4+ T cells from PBMCs. Subset of the sample: CD45RA+ positively selected. The source is a man between 18 and 35 years old in good health. Some clones in this sample may be carry-over from other donors' samples.

J is TRBJ1-2 and V is TRBV7-2; the D is unclear. Germline loops: CDR1 SGHTA, CDR2 FQGNSA. The CDR3 consists of 15 residues. The V end was cut by 1 base, the J end by 5 bases, with 14 bases between. The CDR3 nucleotides are TGTGCCAGCAGCTTAGAACAAGCAGGTCGATATGGCTACACCTTC. This gives the protein CASSLEQAGRYGYTF. The full variable domain, its missing parts supplied by reference TRBV7-2 and TRBJ1-2, is GAGVSQSPSNKVTEKGKDVELRCDPISGHTALYWYRQSLGQGLEFLIYFQGNSAPDKSGLPSDRFSAERTGGSVSTLTIQRTQQEDSAVYLCASSLEQAGRYGYTFGSGTRLTVV.

This clone was counted only a few times. The chain is built from TRBV6-6 and TRBJ1-5, with 9 bases fitting TRBD1. V shed 6 bases, J shed 0 bases, and the junction held 3 bases outside the gene matches. CDR1 and CDR2 from the germline V gene are MNHNY and SVGAGI (reference sequence). The CDR3 loop spans 15 amino acids. This CDR3 reads CASSKDRGSNQPQHF. Written as DNA, the CDR3 is TGTGCCAGCAGCAAGGACAGGGGTAGCAATCAGCCCCAGCATTTT.

V is TRBV6-5 and J is TRBJ1-4; no clear D. The germline CDR1 and CDR2 sequences are MNHEY and SVGAGI. The CDR3 runs to 16 residues. The V and J ends lost 3 bases and 3 bases respectively, with 14 bases between them. This CDR3 reads CASSYMGIRANEKLFF. CDR3 sequence (DNA): TGTGCCAGCAGTTATATGGGGATTCGAGCTAATGAAAAACTGTTTTTT.

CDR3 sequence (DNA): TGTGCCAGTAGTGCCTACCGGGACGTCCTTGGTGGCTACACCTTC. The encoded protein is CASSAYRDVLGGYTF. The chain recombines TRBV19 with TRBJ1-2; tentatively, D is TRBD1 (5 bases). This CDR3 comprises 15 residues. The V and J ends lost 5 bases and 7 bases respectively, with 20 bases between them. Germline assignment: CDR1 LNHDA and CDR2 SQIVND (reference sequence).

The gene calls are TRBV5-1 and TRBJ2-1; D may be TRBD2 (6 bases). The ends were cut back, 6 bases at V and 4 bases at J, with 20 bases in the middle. Per the germline V gene, CDR1 is SGHRS and CDR2 is YFSETQ. The CDR3 length is 16 residues. The DNA of the CDR3 is TGCGCCAGCACTCCGACGGGGAGGATCCCTTACAATGAGCAGTTCTTC. Translating it yields CASTPTGRIPYNEQFF.

The CDR3 protein is CASSLTGVYEQYF. The CDR3 region has the DNA TGTGCCAGCAGTTTAACAGGAGTCTACGAGCAGTACTTC. J is TRBJ2-7 and V is TRBV28; possibly TRBD1 for D (5 bases). Germline V CDR1 and CDR2: MDHEN, SYDVKM. Trimming took off 2 bases at V and 3 bases at J, with 8 bases between the two ends. This CDR3 has 13 amino acids.

The chain is built from TRBV19 and TRBJ2-5, with D perhaps assigned TRBD1 or TRBD2 (6 bases each). CDR3 length: 16 amino acids. The germline V and J ends were trimmed by 1 base and 1 base, with 13 bases remaining between them. The germline V gene encodes CDR1 LNHDA and CDR2 SQIVND (reference sequence). The CDR3 DNA reads as TGTGCCAGTAGTATAGCCTGGGGGGCGAGCCAAGAGACCCAGTACTTC. It encodes CASSIAWGASQETQYF. Combining the CDR3 with reference TRBV19 and TRBJ2-5 gives the whole variable domain DGGITQSPKYLFRKEGQNVTLSCEQNLNHDAMYWYRQDPGQGLRLIYYSQIVNDFQKGDIAEGYSVSREKKESFPLTVTSAQKNPTAFYLCASSIAWGASQETQYFGPGTRLLVL.

In the case of this clone: Other nucleotide sequences in the sample specify the same CDR3. The rearrangement uses TRBV7-2 and TRBJ2-3; TRBD2 matches 9 bases. Germline V gene sequence: CDR1 SGHTA, CDR2 FQGNSA. The CDR3 has 15 amino acids. V lost 3 bases, J lost 0 bases, and 1 base stayed unmatched. The CDR3 sequence is CASSLGLASTDTQYF. Written as DNA, the CDR3 is TGTGCCAGCAGCTTGGGACTAGCCAGCACAGATACGCAGTATTTT.

The CDR3 sequence is CASSSLAGGRGNEQFF. CDR3 DNA sequence: TGTGCCAGTAGTTCCTTAGCGGGAGGGCGTGGGAATGAGCAGTTCTTC. This sequence joins TRBV19 and TRBJ2-1, with 11 bases lining up with TRBD2. Germline values: CDR1 LNHDA, CDR2 SQIVND (reference sequence). The CDR3 sequence is 16 residues long. V trimming: 5 bases; J trimming: 7 bases; junction bases outside the gene matches: 10.

V usage is TRBV4-1 and J usage is TRBJ2-3, with D hard to call. Germline CDR1 MGHRA, CDR2 YSYEKL. V was pared by 0 bases and J by 6 bases, with 13 bases between. CDR3 length: 15 residues. The CDR3 reads CASSQEYSGPDTQYF. Written as DNA, the CDR3 is TGCGCCAGCAGCCAAGAGTACTCGGGCCCCGATACGCAGTATTTT.

The sample holds one count of this clone. The genes are TRBV7-6 and TRBJ2-1; D is undetermined. V was trimmed by 1 base and J by 0 bases, leaving 13 bases between them. Germline CDR1 and CDR2: SGHVS and FNYEAQ. This CDR3 region has 17 residues. CDR3 nucleotides: TGTGCCAGCAGCTTAGATTTGCGGCGGAGCTCCTACAATGAGCAGTTCTTC. It codes for CASSLDLRRSSYNEQFF.

The chain links TRBV29-1 to TRBJ2-7; D possibly uses TRBD1 or TRBD2 (5 bases each). This CDR3 has 14 residues. The V gene's germline CDR1 is SQVTM and CDR2 ANQGSEA. Trimming took 8 bases from V and 0 from J, leaving 17 bases between them. DNA of the CDR3: TGCAGCTTCGGGGACCCCCGAAGCTCCTACGAGCAGTACTTC. This gives the protein CSFGDPRSSYEQYF.

The genes are TRBV6-5 and TRBJ2-2, with a tentative D call TRBD1 (6 bases). This CDR3 is built from 14 residues. Germline V gives CDR1 MNHEY, CDR2 SVGAGI. V lost 5 bases, J lost 6 bases, and 13 bases lay in between. The CDR3 sequence: CASSTGYQAGELFF. Written as DNA, the CDR3 is TGTGCCAGCAGTACAGGGTATCAGGCCGGGGAGCTGTTTTTT.

This clone has only one observation. V usage is TRBV28 and J usage is TRBJ1-2; no clear D. The V gene lost 3 bases and the J gene lost 2 bases, with 13 bases spanning the gap. CDR3 length: 15 residues. Per the germline V gene, CDR1 is MDHEN and CDR2 is SYDVKM. The CDR3 reads CASSFYNRANYGYTF. In DNA form, the CDR3 reads TGTGCCAGCAGTTTTTATAATAGGGCGAACTATGGCTACACCTTC.

Points on this clone: Other DNA sequences in this sample translate to the same CDR3. CDR3 sequence: CAWSVGGGYTF. As DNA, the CDR3 is TGTGCCTGGAGTGTAGGGGGTGGCTACACCTTC. The chain links TRBV30 to TRBJ1-2, with D possibly matching TRBD1 (6 bases). V lost 0 bases, J lost 7 bases, and 6 bases lay in between. The CDR3 totals 11 residues. From germline, CDR1 is GTSNPN and CDR2 SVGIG (reference sequence).

The J gene is TRBJ2-1, the V gene TRBV7-3; 8 nucleotides align to TRBD2. Germline trimming cut 1 base from V and 9 bases from J; bases unmatched to any gene: 8. This CDR3 is built from 15 residues. Germline V CDR1 and CDR2: SGHTA, FQGTGA. The CDR3 nucleotides are TGTGCCAGCAGCTTAATGACGGGAGGGCCGGTTGAGCAGTTCTTC. Amino acid sequence: CASSLMTGGPVEQFF.

The chain couples TRBV7-2 to TRBJ2-1, with D perhaps matching TRBD2 (6 bases). The CDR3 runs 15 residues. The germline V and J ends were trimmed by 5 bases and 6 bases, with 17 bases remaining between them. The germline V gene encodes CDR1 SGHTA and CDR2 FQGNSA. CDR3 residues: CASSPRGAGRNEQFF. The DNA of the CDR3 is TGTGCCAGCAGCCCGCGGGGAGCAGGGCGCAATGAGCAGTTCTTC.

This chain connects TRBV6-1 to TRBJ1-3, with D tentatively TRBD1 (5 bases). Germline V gene lookup returns CDR1 MNHNS and CDR2 SASEGT. Trimming took 8 bases from V and 0 from J, leaving 14 bases between them. There are 15 residues in the CDR3. The CDR3 loop reads CASDLGPNSGNTIYF. The CDR3 nucleotides are TGTGCCAGCGACCTGGGACCGAACTCTGGAAACACCATATATTTT.

Comment on this clone: This CDR3 is also generated by other DNA sequences in the sample. The J gene is TRBJ2-3, the V gene TRBV7-3; 12 bases align to TRBD2. The CDR3 loop spans 15 amino acids. The V and J ends lost 5 bases and 4 bases, in that order; junction bases with no gene match: 4. Per the germline V gene, CDR1 is SGHTA and CDR2 is FQGTGA. The CDR3 protein is CASSPTSGSSDTQYF. The CDR3 region has the DNA TGTGCCAGCAGCCCGACTAGCGGGAGTTCAGATACGCAGTATTTT.

This clone came up once. The chain is built from TRBV28 and TRBJ2-7, with D perhaps assigned TRBD1 or TRBD2 (7 bases each). In germline, CDR1 is MDHEN, CDR2 SYDVKM. Trimming left V 1 base short and J 9 bases short, with 25 bases between. This CDR3 contains 17 residues. DNA of the CDR3: TGTGCCAGCAGTTTATCCCGCGGGGGCAGGGGGAAGAGAGGGCAGTACTTC. Amino acid sequence: CASSLSRGGRGKRGQYF.

The chain combines TRBV7-3 with TRBJ2-2, with D possibly called TRBD1 or TRBD2 (6 bases each). The CDR3 extends over 14 amino acids. V lost 7 bases and J lost 4, with 13 bases in between. Germline V gene data show CDR1 as SGHTA and CDR2 as FQGTGA. CDR3 sequence (DNA): TGTGCCAGCAACGAGGGGGACTCCACCGGGGAGCTGTTTTTT. Its translation is CASNEGDSTGELFF.